This paragraph reports one T cell receptor beta chain. The antigen is undetermined. Germline CDR1 is LGHNA and CDR2 is YNFKEQ. This CDR3 is built from 15 residues. The ends lost 1 base at V and 7 bases at J; junction bases unmatched: 7. Clones were sequenced by immunoSEQ multiplex PCR, and TCRdb holds only the in-frame ones, with some missing. The table has more than 70,000 clones, 70% to 90% seen once. The data belong to a study of T cell responses to AZD1222 COVID-19 vaccine. Study-wide findings and caveats: Donors in the cohort were predominantly white British and more often female, and clonal diversity was possibly underestimated. In the spike-specific TCR repertoire, nearly half reportedly target unmutated variant regions.

The genes are TRBV4-2 and TRBJ2-7; the match to TRBD2 covers 10 bases. The sequencing here drew on peripheral blood, taken on day 0 of AZD1222 vaccination. This clonotype was obtained from an adult in good health. CDR3 sequence reads: CASSQGLAGVKEQYF. The DNA for the CDR3 is TGTGCCAGCAGCCAAGGCCTAGCGGGAGTTAAAGAGCAGTACTTC.